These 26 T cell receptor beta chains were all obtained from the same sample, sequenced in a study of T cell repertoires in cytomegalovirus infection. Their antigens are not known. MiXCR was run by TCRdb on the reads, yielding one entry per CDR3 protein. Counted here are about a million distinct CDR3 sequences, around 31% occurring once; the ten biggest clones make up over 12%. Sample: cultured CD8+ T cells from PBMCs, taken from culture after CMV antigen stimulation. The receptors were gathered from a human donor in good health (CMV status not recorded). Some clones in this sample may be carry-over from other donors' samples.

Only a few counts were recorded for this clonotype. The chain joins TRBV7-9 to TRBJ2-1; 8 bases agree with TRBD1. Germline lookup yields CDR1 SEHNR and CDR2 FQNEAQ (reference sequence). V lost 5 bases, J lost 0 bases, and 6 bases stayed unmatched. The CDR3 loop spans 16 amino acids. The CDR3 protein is CASSHTGGSSYNEQFF. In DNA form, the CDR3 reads TGTGCCAGCAGCCATACAGGGGGAAGCTCCTACAATGAGCAGTTCTTC.

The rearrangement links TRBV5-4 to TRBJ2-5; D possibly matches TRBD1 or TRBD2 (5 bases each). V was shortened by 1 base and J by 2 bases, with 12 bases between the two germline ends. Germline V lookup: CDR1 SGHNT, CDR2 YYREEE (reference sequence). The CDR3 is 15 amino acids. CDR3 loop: CASSLNWGNQETQYF. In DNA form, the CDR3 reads TGTGCCAGCAGCTTGAACTGGGGGAATCAAGAGACCCAGTACTTC.

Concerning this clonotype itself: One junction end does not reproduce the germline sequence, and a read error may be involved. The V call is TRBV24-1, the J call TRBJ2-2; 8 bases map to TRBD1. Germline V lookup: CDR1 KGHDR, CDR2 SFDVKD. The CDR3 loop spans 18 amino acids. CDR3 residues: CVTSDRAGTGPNTGELFF. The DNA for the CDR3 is TGTGTCACCAGTGACCGAGCCGGGACAGGCCCGAACACCGGGGAGCTGTTTTTT.

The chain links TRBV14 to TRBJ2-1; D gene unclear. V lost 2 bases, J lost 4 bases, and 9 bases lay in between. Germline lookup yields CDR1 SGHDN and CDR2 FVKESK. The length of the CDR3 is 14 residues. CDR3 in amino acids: CASSQRETYNEQFF. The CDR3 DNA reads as TGTGCCAGCAGCCAAAGGGAAACTTACAATGAGCAGTTCTTC.

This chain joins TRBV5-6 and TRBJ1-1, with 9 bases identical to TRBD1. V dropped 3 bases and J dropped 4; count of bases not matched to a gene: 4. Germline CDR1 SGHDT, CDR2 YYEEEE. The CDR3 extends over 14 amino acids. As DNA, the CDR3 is TGTGCCAGCAGCTACAGGGGGCAGGGCACTGAAGCTTTCTTT. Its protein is CASSYRGQGTEAFF.

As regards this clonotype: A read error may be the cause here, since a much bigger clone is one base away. The DNA for the CDR3 is TGTGCCAGCAGCTTAGACCCCAGGACGCCGCCCGGGGAGCTGTTTTTT. Its protein is CASSLDPRTPPGELFF. The chain carries TRBV7-2 and TRBJ2-2; the D is unclear. The V and J ends lost 1 base and 6 bases respectively, with 15 bases between them. CDR3 length: 16 amino acids. In germline, CDR1 is SGHTA, CDR2 FQGNSA.

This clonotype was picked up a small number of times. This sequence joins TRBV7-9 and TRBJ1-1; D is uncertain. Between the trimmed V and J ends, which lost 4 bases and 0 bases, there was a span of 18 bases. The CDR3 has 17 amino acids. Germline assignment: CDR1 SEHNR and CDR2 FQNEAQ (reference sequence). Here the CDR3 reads CASSSNSGSRLNTEAFF. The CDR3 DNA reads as TGTGCCAGCAGCTCCAACAGCGGTTCGCGGTTGAACACTGAAGCTTTCTTT.

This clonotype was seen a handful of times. CDR3 sequence reads: CASSLRSGIYNEQFF. The CDR3 DNA reads as TGTGCCAGCAGTTTACGTAGCGGAATTTACAATGAGCAGTTCTTC. The chain is built from TRBV27 and TRBJ2-1; D may be TRBD2 (6 bases). The germline CDR1 and CDR2 sequences are MNHEY and SMNVEV (reference sequence). The V and J ends lost 2 bases and 4 bases respectively, with 12 bases between them. The CDR3 length is 15 residues.

The CDR3 DNA reads as TGTGCCAGCCAACCAAGGGCGAGCTCCTACAATGAGCAGTTCTTC. This codes for CASQPRASSYNEQFF. The chain is built from TRBV19 and TRBJ2-1; D gene ambiguous. The length of the CDR3 is 15 residues. V was clipped by 9 bases and J by 0 bases, with 15 bases between them. Germline V gene sequence: CDR1 LNHDA, CDR2 SQIVND (reference sequence).

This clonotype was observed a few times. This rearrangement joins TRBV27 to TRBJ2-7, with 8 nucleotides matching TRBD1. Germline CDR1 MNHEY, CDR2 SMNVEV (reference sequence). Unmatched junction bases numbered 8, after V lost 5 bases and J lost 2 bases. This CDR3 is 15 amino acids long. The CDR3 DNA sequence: TGTGCCAGCAGTAAAAGAGGACAGGGTCCCTACGAGCAGTACTTC. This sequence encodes CASSKRGQGPYEQYF.

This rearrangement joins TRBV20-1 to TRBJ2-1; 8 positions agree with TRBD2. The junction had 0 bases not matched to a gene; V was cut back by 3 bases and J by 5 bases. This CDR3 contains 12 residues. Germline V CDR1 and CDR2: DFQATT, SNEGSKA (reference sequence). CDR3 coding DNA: TGCAGTGCTAGCGGGGGGGACAATGAGCAGTTCTTC. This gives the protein CSASGGDNEQFF.

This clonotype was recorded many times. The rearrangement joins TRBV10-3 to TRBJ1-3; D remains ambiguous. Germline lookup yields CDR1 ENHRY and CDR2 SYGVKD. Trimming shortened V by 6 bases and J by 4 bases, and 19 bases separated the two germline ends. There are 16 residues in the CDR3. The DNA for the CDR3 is TGTGCCATCAGGACTTCTCATGGGCGCGGGGGAAACACCATATATTTT. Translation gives CAIRTSHGRGGNTIYF.

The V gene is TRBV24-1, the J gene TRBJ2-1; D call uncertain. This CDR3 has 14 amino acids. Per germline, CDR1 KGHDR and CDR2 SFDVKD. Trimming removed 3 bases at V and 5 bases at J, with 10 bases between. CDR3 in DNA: TGTGCCACCAGTGATAAGGACGGAAACAATGAGCAGTTCTTC. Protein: CATSDKDGNNEQFF.

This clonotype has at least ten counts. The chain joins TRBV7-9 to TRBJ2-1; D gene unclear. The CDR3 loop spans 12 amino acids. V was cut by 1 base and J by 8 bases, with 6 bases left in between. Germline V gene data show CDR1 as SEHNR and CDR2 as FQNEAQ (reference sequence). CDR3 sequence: CASSLEGDEQFF. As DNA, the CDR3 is TGTGCCAGCAGCTTAGAGGGTGATGAGCAGTTCTTC.

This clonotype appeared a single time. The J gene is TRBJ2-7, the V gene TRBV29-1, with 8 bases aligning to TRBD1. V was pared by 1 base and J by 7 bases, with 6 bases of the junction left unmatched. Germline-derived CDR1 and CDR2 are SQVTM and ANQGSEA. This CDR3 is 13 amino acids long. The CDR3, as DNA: TGCAGCGTTGAAGCCAGGGGGCGTTATGAGCAGTACGTC. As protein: CSVEARGRYEQYV.

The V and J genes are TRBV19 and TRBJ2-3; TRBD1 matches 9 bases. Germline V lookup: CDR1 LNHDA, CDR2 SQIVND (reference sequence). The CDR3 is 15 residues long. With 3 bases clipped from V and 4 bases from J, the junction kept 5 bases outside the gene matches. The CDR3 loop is CASSIRDRVPDTQYF. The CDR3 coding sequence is TGTGCCAGTAGTATTCGGGACAGGGTTCCAGATACGCAGTATTTT.

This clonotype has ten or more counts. For the CDR3, the DNA is TGTGCCAGCAGCCCTCGCCCTCCGGGGGGGTACAATGAGCAGTTCTTC. It codes for CASSPRPPGGYNEQFF. The rearrangement uses TRBV7-8 and TRBJ2-1; 8 bases map to TRBD2. V shed 5 bases and J 4 bases; nucleotides not matched to a gene: 10. The CDR3 is 16 amino acids. Germline CDR1 SGHVS, CDR2 FQNEAQ.

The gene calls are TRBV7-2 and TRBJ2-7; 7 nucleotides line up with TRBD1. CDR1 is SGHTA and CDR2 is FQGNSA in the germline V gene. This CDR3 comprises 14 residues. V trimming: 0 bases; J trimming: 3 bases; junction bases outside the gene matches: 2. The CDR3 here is CASSLAQGDYEQYV. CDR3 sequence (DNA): TGTGCCAGCAGCTTAGCGCAGGGGGACTACGAGCAGTACGTC.

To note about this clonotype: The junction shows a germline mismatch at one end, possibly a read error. The CDR3, as DNA: TGTACCAGCCGACTTAGGTGGGGGAGCTCCTACAATGAGCAGTTCTTC. As protein: CTSRLRWGSSYNEQFF. The chain couples TRBV6-2 or TRBV6-3 to TRBJ2-1; D possibly matches TRBD1 or TRBD2 (5 bases each). CDR1 is MNHEY and CDR2 is SVGEGT in the germline V gene. The CDR3 contains 16 residues.

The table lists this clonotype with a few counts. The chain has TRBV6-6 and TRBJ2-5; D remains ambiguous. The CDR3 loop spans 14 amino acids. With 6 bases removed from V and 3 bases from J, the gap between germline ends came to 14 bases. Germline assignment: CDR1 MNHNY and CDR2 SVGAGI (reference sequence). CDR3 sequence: CASRTLGGEETQYF. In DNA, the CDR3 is TGTGCCAGCAGGACCCTCGGTGGAGAAGAGACCCAGTACTTC.

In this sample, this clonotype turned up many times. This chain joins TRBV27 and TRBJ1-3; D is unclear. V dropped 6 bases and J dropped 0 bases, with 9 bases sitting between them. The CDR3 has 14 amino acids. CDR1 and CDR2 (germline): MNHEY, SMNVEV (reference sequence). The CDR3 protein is CASSPWGSGNTIYF. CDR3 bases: TGTGCCAGCAGCCCGTGGGGCTCTGGAAACACCATATATTTT.

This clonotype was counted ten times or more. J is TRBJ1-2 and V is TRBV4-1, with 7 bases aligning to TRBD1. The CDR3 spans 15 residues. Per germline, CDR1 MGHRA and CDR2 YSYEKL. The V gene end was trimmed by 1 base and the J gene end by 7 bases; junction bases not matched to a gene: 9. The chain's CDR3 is CASSQGQGMKGGYTF. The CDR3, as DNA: TGCGCCAGCAGCCAAGGACAGGGAATGAAGGGTGGCTACACCTTC.

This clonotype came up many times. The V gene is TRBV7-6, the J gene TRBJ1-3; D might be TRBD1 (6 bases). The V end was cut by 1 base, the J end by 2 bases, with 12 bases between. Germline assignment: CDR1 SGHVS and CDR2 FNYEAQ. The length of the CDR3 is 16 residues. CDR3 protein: CASSLGGAEPGNTIYF. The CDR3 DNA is TGTGCCAGCAGCTTAGGGGGGGCTGAACCTGGAAACACCATATATTTT.

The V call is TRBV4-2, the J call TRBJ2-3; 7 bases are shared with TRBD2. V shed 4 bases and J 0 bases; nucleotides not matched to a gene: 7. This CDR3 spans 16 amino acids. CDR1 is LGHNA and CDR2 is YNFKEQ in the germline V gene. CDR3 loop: CASSPILRESTDTQYF. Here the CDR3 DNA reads TGTGCCAGCAGCCCCATCCTGCGGGAGAGCACAGATACGCAGTATTTT.

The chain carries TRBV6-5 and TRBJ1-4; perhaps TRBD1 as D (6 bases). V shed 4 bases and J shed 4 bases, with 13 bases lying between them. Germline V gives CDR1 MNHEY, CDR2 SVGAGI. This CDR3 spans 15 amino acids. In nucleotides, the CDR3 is TGTGCCAGCAGTTCCACAGGGATGAGTAATGAAAAACTGTTTTTT. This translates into CASSSTGMSNEKLFF.

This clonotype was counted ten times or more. The CDR3 is CASSPPGQAGTQYF. The CDR3, as DNA: TGTGCCAGCAGCCCCCCTGGCCAAGCGGGGACCCAGTACTTC. This chain uses TRBV7-9 with TRBJ2-5; possibly TRBD2 for D (6 bases). The length of the CDR3 is 14 residues. Per the germline V gene, CDR1 is SEHNR and CDR2 is FQNEAQ (reference sequence). The ends were cut back, 5 bases at V and 7 bases at J, with 17 bases in the middle.